Presented here are 14 T cell receptor beta chains from one specimen sequenced in a study of CD8+ T cells in alopecia areata. The sequencing template was cDNA reverse transcribed from extracted RNA. The method was immunoSEQ multiplex PCR; TCRdb's version includes in-frame clones alone and lacks a portion of them. The profile covers about 98,000 clones, with around two fifths appearing a single time and 0.75% to 0.8% taken by the ten largest. Material: CD4+ T cells sorted from blood. These receptors were taken from a human donor with alopecia areata.

The V and J genes are TRBV11-2 and TRBJ2-5, with 8 positions matching TRBD2. CDR1 is SGHAT and CDR2 is FQNNGV in the germline V gene. J lost 6 bases, V lost 2 bases, and 8 bases had no gene match. This CDR3 is 15 amino acids long. The CDR3 spells CASSLQHSGSQTQYF. The CDR3 coding sequence is TGTGCCAGCAGCTTACAGCACAGCGGGAGCCAGACCCAGTACTTC.

The chain combines TRBV29-1 with TRBJ2-6; tentatively, D is TRBD1 (5 bases). This CDR3 contains 13 residues. Trimming took 6 bases from V and 2 from J, leaving 8 bases between them. The germline V gene has CDR1 SQVTM and CDR2 ANQGSEA. CDR3: CSVGHPGANVLTF. Written as DNA, the CDR3 is TGCAGCGTAGGACATCCTGGGGCCAACGTCCTGACTTTC.

This chain uses TRBV10-3 with TRBJ2-1; D possibly corresponds to TRBD2 (6 bases). The CDR3 spans 14 residues. Germline V gene sequence: CDR1 ENHRY, CDR2 SYGVKD. Trimming shortened V by 4 bases and J by 8 bases, and 15 bases separated the two germline ends. The CDR3 DNA reads as TGTGCCATCAGTGGCTCGGGGGATACGCATGAGCAGTTCTTC. It is translated as CAISGSGDTHEQFF.

The V call is TRBV28, the J call TRBJ2-7; 9 bases fit TRBD2. V shed 5 bases, J shed 3 bases, and the junction held 5 bases outside the gene matches. Germline loops: CDR1 MDHEN, CDR2 SYDVKM. This CDR3 has 14 residues. CDR3 loop: CASSTTSGFYEQYF. The CDR3 nucleotides are TGTGCCAGCAGTACGACTAGCGGATTCTACGAGCAGTACTTC.

The chain combines TRBV5-4 with TRBJ1-2; unclear D gene. The CDR3 spans 12 residues. The V gene's germline CDR1 is SGHNT and CDR2 YYREEE (reference sequence). V was cut by 4 bases and J by 6 bases, with 10 bases left in between. The chain's CDR3 is CASSPRGHGYTF. The CDR3 DNA follows: TGTGCCAGCAGCCCCCGCGGTCATGGCTACACCTTC.

The genes are TRBV5-1 and TRBJ2-7; weak D call: TRBD1 (5 bases). The CDR3 is 15 amino acids. V was trimmed by 2 bases and J by 3 bases, leaving 15 bases between them. The germline V gene has CDR1 SGHRS and CDR2 YFSETQ. The CDR3 loop is CASSLRAGQSYEQYF. CDR3 nucleotide sequence: TGCGCCAGCAGCTTAAGAGCAGGACAAAGCTACGAGCAGTACTTC. The full variable domain, with the rest looked up from reference TRBV5-1 and TRBJ2-7, is KAGVTQTPRYLIKTRGQQVTLSCSPISGHRSVSWYQQTPGQGLQFLFEYFSETQRNKGNFPGRFSGRQFSNSRSEMNVSTLELGDSALYLCASSLRAGQSYEQYFGPGTRLTVT.

This chain joins TRBV30 and TRBJ2-5, with D uncertain. Germline V gene lookup returns CDR1 GTSNPN and CDR2 SVGIG (reference sequence). This CDR3 is 13 amino acids long. V was cut by 3 bases and J by 5 bases, with 13 bases left in between. This chain's CDR3 is CAWREVPRETQYF. CDR3 bases: TGTGCCTGGAGAGAGGTGCCACGGGAGACCCAGTACTTC.

This clone was counted only a few times. The chain uses TRBV29-1 and TRBJ2-1, with D maybe TRBD1 (7 bases). Trimming shortened V by 7 bases and J by 12 bases, and 16 bases separated the two germline ends. The CDR3 extends over 11 amino acids. The germline V gene has CDR1 SQVTM and CDR2 ANQGSEA. This chain's CDR3 is CSGVRGDRQFF. The CDR3 nucleotides are TGCAGCGGGGTGAGGGGGGACAGGCAGTTCTTC.

This clone was seen a handful of times. This chain links TRBV30 with TRBJ1-1; D is possibly TRBD1 (6 bases). Germline V lookup: CDR1 GTSNPN, CDR2 SVGIG (reference sequence). Trimming removed 3 bases from V and 1 base from J, with 9 bases in between. The CDR3 has 13 residues. CDR3 nucleotide sequence: TGTGCCTGGAGCGGGACACAGAACACTGAAGCTTTCTTT. Translating gives CAWSGTQNTEAFF.

The V gene is TRBV6-6, the J gene TRBJ1-1, with TRBD1 matching over 7 bases. CDR3 size: 12 residues. CDR1 and CDR2 (germline): MNHNY, SVGAGI (reference sequence). V lost 6 bases to trimming and J lost 11 bases; unmatched junction nucleotides: 9. CDR3 nucleotides: TGTGCCAGCAGCCAGACAGGGATCGAGGCTTTCTTT. It encodes CASSQTGIEAFF.

The V and J genes are TRBV21-1 and TRBJ2-7; the D call of TRBD1 is as the table states it, not checked on the DNA. TRBV21-1 is a pseudogene segment. This CDR3 contains 16 residues. The DNA of the CDR3 is TGTGCCACCCCACAGGGCCTCAGGGGGAATGGGCACGAGCAGTACTTC. It specifies CATPQGLRGNGHEQYF.

V is TRBV29-1 and J is TRBJ2-1; D remains ambiguous. Per the germline V gene, CDR1 is SQVTM and CDR2 is ANQGSEA. CDR3 length equals 12 residues. V lost 8 bases to trimming and J lost 4 bases, with 12 bases between them. The CDR3 DNA reads TGCAGCATCGCTACAGTTTACAATGAGCAGTTCTTC. Its protein product is CSIATVYNEQFF.

This clone has only a few counts. The V and J genes are TRBV4-2 and TRBJ1-4; a possible D gene is TRBD1 (6 bases). The V gene's germline CDR1 is LGHNA and CDR2 YNFKEQ. V lost 1 base and J lost 7, with 16 bases in between. This CDR3 is 16 amino acids long. The CDR3 spells CASSQVASRGGEKLFF. Written as DNA, the CDR3 is TGTGCCAGCAGCCAAGTGGCATCCCGAGGGGGTGAAAAACTGTTTTTT.

This sequence joins TRBV11-2 and TRBJ2-2; D is uncertain. The ends were cut back, 8 bases at V and 4 bases at J, with 23 bases in the middle. There are 17 residues in the CDR3. Germline V lookup: CDR1 SGHAT, CDR2 FQNNGV. The CDR3 region has the DNA TGTGCCAGCGCTTGGGCCCAGGCAACCCTAGTCACCGGGGAGCTGTTTTTT. It translates to CASAWAQATLVTGELFF.